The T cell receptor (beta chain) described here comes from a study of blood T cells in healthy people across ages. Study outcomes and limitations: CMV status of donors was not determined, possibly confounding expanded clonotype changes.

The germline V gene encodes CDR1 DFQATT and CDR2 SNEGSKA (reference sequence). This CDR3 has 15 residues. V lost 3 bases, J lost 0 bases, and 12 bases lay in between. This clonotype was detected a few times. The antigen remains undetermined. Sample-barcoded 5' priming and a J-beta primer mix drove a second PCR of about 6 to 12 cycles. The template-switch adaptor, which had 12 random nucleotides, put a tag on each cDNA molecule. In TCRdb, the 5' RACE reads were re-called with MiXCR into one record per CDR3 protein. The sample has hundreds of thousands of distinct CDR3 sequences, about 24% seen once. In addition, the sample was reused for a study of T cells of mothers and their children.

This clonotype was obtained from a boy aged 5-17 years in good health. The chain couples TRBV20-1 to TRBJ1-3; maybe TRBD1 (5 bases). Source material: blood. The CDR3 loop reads CSARAGLTSGNTIYF. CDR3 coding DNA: TGCAGTGCTAGGGCGGGGCTGACCTCTGGAAACACCATATATTTT.